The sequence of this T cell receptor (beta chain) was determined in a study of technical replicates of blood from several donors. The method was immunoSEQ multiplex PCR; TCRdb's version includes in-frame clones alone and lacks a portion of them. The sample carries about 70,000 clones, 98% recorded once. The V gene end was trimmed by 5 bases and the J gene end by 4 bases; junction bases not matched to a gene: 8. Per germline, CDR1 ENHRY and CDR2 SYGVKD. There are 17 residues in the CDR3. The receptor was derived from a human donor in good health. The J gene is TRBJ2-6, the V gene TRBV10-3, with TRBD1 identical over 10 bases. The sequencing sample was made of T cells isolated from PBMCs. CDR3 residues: CAISPPDRGHGANVLTF. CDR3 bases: TGTGCCATCAGTCCCCCAGACAGGGGGCACGGGGCCAACGTCCTGACTTTC.